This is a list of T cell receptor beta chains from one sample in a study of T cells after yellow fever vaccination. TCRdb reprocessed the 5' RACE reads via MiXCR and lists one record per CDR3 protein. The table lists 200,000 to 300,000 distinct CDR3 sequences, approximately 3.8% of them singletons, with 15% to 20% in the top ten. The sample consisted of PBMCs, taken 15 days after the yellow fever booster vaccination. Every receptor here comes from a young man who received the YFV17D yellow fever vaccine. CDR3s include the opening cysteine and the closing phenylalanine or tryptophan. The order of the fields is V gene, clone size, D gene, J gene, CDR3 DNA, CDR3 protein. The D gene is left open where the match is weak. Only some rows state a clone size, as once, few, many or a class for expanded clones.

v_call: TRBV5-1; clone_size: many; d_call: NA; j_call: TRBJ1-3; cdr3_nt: TGCGCCAGCAGCTTCACAACCTCAGGGACTGGAAACACCATATATTTT; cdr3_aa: CASSFTTSGTGNTIYF
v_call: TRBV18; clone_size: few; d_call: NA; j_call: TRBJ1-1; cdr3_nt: TGTGCCAGCTCACCCGGTAGGGCGAAGAACACTGAAGCTTTCTTT; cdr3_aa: CASSPGRAKNTEAFF
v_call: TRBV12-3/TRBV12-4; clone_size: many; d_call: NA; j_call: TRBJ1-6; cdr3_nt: TGTGCCAGCAGCCCCTGGACGGGAAAAGGGAATTCACCCCTCCACTTT; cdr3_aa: CASSPWTGKGNSPLHF
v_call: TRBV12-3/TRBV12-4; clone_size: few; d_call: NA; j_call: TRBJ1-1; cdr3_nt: TGTGCCAGCAGTCCTTCCAGGGAAGCGACGGGGGCTGAAGCTTTCTTT; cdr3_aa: CASSPSREATGAEAFF
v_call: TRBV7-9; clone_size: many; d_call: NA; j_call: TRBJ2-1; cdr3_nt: TGTGCCAGCAGCCCTACATTTACGGGTTTTTACAATGAGCAGTTCTTC; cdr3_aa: CASSPTFTGFYNEQFF
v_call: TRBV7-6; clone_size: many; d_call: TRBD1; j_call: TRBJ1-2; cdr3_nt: TGTGCCAGCAGCCTGGGACAGGGGGGCCCCCTTGGCTACACCTTC; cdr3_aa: CASSLGQGGPLGYTF
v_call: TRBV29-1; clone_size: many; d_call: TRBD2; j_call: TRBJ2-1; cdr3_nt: TGCAGCGTTGGGCGGGGGGGGCTGTCCTACAATGAGCAGTTCTTC; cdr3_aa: CSVGRGGLSYNEQFF
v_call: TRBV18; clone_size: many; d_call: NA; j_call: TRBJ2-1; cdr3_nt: TGTGCCAGCTCTAACGGGCTAACCTCCTACAATGAGCAGTTCTTC; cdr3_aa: CASSNGLTSYNEQFF
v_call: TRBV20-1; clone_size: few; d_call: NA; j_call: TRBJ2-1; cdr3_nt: TGCAGTGCTAGGGAAAATATAGTCTCCTACAATGAGCAGTTCTTC; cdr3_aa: CSARENIVSYNEQFF
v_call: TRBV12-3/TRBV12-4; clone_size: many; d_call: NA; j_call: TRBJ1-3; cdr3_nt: TGTGCCAGCAGTTTATGGGGGATTGGAAACACCATATATTTT; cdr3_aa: CASSLWGIGNTIYF
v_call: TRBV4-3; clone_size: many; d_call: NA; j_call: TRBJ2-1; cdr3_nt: TGCGCCAGCAGCCAAGGACAGGTCAGCTCCTACAATGAGCAGTTCTTC; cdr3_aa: CASSQGQVSSYNEQFF
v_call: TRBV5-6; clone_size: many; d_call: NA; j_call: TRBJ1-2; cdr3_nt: TGTGCCAGCAGCTTGGACCAGAAAGTAGGCTACACCTTC; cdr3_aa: CASSLDQKVGYTF
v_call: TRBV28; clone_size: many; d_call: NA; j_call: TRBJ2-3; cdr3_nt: TGTGCCAGCAGTTTTAGGGGCCGGGATACGCAGTATTTT; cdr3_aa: CASSFRGRDTQYF
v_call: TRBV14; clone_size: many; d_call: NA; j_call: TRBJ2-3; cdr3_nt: TGTGCCAGCAGCCAACGCACAGATACGCAGTATTTT; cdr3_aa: CASSQRTDTQYF
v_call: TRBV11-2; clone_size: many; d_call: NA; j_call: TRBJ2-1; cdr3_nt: TGTGCCAGCAGCTTAGAAATCTCGGACAATGAGCAGTTCTTC; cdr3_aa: CASSLEISDNEQFF
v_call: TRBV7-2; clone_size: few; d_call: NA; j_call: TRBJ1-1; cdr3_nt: TGTGCCAGCAGCTTCTCCAGGGTAATGATTACTGAAGCTTTCTTT; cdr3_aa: CASSFSRVMITEAFF
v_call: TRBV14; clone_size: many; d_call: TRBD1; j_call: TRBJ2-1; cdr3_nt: TGTGCCAGCAGCCCTTCGGGACAGATCTTGGAGCAGTTCTTC; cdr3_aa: CASSPSGQILEQFF
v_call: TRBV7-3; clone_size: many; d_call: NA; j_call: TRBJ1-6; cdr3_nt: TGTGCCAGCAGCTTATATAAAGATTCACCCCTCCACTTT; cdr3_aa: CASSLYKDSPLHF
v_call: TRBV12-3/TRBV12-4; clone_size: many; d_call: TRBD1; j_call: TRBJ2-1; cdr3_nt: TGTGCCAGCAGTTTGACAGGGGGGTACAATGAGCAGTTCTTC; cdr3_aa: CASSLTGGYNEQFF
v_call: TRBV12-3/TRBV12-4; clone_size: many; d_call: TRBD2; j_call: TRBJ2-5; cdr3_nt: TGTGCCAGCAGTCGGACTAGTTTTCCGGCGTGGGAGACCCAGTACTTC; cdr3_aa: CASSRTSFPAWETQYF
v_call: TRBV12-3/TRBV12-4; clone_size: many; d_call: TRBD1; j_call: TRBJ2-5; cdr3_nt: TGTGCCAGCAGCCCCAGACAGGGGGGAGAGACCCAGTACTTC; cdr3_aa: CASSPRQGGETQYF
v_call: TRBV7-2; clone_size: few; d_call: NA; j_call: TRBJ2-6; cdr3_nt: TGTGCCAGCAGCTTATTGGGACCGCTCTCTGGGGCCAACGTCCTGACTTTC; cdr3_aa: CASSLLGPLSGANVLTF
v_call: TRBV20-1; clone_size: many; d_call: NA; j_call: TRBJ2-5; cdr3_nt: TGCAGTGCCACGCAGGGCCTGTCCGAAGAGACCCAGTACTTC; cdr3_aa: CSATQGLSEETQYF
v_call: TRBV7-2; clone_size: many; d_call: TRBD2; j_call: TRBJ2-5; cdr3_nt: TGTGCCAGCAGCTTAGTAGCGGGGGGCCGAGGGGAGACCCAGTACTTC; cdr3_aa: CASSLVAGGRGETQYF
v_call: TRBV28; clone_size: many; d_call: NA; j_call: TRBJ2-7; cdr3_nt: TGTGCCAGCAGTTTTGGGGGAGTAGTCGAGCAGTACTTC; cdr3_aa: CASSFGGVVEQYF
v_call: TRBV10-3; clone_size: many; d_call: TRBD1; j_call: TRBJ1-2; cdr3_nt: TGTGCCATCACCGAACAGGGGCCCAACTATGGCTACACCTTC; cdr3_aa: CAITEQGPNYGYTF
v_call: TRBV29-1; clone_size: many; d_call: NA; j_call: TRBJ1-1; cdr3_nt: TGCAGCGTTGAAGATCTGGGGGGAGGGACTGAAGCTTTCTTT; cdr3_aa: CSVEDLGGGTEAFF
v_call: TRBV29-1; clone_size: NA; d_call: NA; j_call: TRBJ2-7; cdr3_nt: TGCAGCGCCCAGTGGGCGAACTCCTACGAGCAGTACTTC; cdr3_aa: CSAQWANSYEQYF
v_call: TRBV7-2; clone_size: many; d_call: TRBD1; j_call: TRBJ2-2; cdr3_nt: TGTGCCAGCAGCGCGGACAGGGGAGCCGGGGAGCTGTTTTTT; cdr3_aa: CASSADRGAGELFF
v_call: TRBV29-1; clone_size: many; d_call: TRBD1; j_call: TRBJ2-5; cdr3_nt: TGCAGCGTTGGTAAGACAGGGACCCGCGAGACCCAGTACTTC; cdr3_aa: CSVGKTGTRETQYF
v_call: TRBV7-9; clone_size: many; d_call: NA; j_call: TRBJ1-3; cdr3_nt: TGTGCCAGCCGACTGAACTCTGGAAACACCATATATTTT; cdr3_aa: CASRLNSGNTIYF
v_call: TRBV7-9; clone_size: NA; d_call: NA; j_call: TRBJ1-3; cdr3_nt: TGTGCCAGCAGTGCGACAGGACCTGGAAACACCATATATTTT; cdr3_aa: CASSATGPGNTIYF
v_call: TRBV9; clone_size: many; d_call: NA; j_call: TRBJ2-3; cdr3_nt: TGTGCCAGCAGCGTAGCTACTCGCCCAACGTGGAGCACAGATACGCAGTATTTT; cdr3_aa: CASSVATRPTWSTDTQYF
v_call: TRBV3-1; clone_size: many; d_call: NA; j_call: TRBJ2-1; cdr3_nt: TGTGCCAGCAGCCAAGGGACTGTCCCTAGCTCCTACAATGAGCAGTTCTTC; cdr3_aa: CASSQGTVPSSYNEQFF
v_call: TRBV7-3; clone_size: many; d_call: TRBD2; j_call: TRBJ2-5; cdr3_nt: TGTGCCAGCAGCTTAAATGGTCCCAGCGGGACTACCCAAGAGACCCAGTACTTC; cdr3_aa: CASSLNGPSGTTQETQYF
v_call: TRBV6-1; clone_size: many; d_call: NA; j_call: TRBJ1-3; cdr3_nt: TGTGCCAGCAGTGCTTCTGGGACTGGAAACACCATATATTTT; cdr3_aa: CASSASGTGNTIYF
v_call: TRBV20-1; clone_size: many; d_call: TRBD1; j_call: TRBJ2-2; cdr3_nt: TGCAGTGCTAGAGGAGGACAGGGTGGTCAAACCGGGGAGCTGTTTTTT; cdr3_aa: CSARGGQGGQTGELFF
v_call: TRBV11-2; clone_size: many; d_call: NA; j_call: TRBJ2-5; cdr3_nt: TGTGCCAGCAGCTTTTCCGGGCAAGAGACCCAGTACTTC; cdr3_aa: CASSFSGQETQYF
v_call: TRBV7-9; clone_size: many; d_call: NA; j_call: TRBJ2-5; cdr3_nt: TGTGCCAGCAGCTCACGTTGGCATATACAGGGTTGGGAAGAGACCCAGTACTTC; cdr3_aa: CASSSRWHIQGWEETQYF
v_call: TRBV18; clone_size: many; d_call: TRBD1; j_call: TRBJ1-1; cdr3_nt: TGTGCCAGCTCAGACAGGGGTCCGGTGAACACTGAAGCTTTCTTT; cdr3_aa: CASSDRGPVNTEAFF
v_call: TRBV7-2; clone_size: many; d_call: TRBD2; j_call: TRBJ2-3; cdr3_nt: TGTGCCAGCAGCCGGGGACTAGCGGGGGGCACGCAGTATTTT; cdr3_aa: CASSRGLAGGTQYF
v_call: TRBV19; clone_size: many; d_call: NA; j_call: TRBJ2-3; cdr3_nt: TGTGCCAGTAGTCCGGAGGGGGATACGCAGTATTTT; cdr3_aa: CASSPEGDTQYF
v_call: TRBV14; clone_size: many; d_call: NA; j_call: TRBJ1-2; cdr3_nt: TGTGCCAGCAGCCCCCTCGGTCGGGCAGGGTACTATGGCTACACCTTC; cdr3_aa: CASSPLGRAGYYGYTF
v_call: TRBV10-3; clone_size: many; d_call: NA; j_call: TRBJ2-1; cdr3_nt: TGTGCCACCAGTGTTGGGCAGTCCTGGAATGAGCAGTTCTTC; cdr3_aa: CATSVGQSWNEQFF
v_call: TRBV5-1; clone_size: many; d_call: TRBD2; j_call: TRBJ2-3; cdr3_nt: TGCGCCAGCAGCACGGGAGGAGGACCTAGCACAGATACGCAGTATTTT; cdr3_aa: CASSTGGGPSTDTQYF
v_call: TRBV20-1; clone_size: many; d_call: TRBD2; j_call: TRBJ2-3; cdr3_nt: TGCAGTGCCGACGAACCGGGACTAGACGCAGATACGCAGTATTTT; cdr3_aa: CSADEPGLDADTQYF
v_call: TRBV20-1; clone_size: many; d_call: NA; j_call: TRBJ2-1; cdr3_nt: TGCAGTGCTGACCCTTACAATGAGCAGTTCTTC; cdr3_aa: CSADPYNEQFF
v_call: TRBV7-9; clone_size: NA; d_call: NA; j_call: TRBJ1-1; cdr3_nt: TGTGCCAGCAGCTCCGGCACCAACACTGAAGCTTTCTTT; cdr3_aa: CASSSGTNTEAFF
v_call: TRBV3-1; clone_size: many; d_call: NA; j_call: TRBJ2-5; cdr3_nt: TGTGCCAGCAGCCAAGTCGGCGGTCAAGGACGGGAGACCCAGTACTTC; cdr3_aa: CASSQVGGQGRETQYF